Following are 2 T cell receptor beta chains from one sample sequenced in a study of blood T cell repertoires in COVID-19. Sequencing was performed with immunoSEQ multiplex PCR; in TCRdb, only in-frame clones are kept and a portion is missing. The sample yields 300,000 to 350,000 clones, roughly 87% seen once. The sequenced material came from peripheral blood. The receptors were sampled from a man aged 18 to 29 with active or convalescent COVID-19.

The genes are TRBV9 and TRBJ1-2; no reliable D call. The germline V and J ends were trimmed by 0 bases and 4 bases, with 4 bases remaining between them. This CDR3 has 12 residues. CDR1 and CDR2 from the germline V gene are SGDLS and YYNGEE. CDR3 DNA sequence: TGTGCCAGCAGCGTAGACGGCTATGGCTACACCTTC. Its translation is CASSVDGYGYTF.

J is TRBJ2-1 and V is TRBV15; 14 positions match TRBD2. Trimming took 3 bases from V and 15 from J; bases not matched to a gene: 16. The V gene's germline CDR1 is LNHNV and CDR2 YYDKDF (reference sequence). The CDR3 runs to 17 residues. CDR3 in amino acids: CATSRMTPGLAGETLFF. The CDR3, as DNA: TGTGCCACCAGCAGGATGACACCGGGACTAGCGGGAGAGACGTTGTTCTTC.